Following are 20 T cell receptor beta chains from one sample sequenced in a study of blood T cell repertoires in COVID-19. Measured with immunoSEQ multiplex PCR; TCRdb has only the in-frame clones, and not every one. Seen here are approximately 37,000 clones, more than 90% observed once, and the top ten hold less than 6%. Sequencing was performed on peripheral blood. All receptors come from a woman older than 75 with acute or convalescent COVID-19.

This chain uses TRBV5-1 with TRBJ1-2, with a possible D match to TRBD1 (6 bases). Between the trimmed V and J ends, which lost 0 bases and 0 bases, there was a span of 9 bases. Germline CDR1 reads SGHRS; CDR2 reads YFSETQ. CDR3 length: 15 amino acids. CDR3: CASSLARGANYGYTF. The CDR3, as DNA: TGCGCCAGCAGCTTGGCCAGGGGCGCTAACTATGGCTACACCTTC. Supplemented by reference TRBV5-1 and TRBJ1-2, the full variable domain reads KAGVTQTPRYLIKTRGQQVTLSCSPISGHRSVSWYQQTPGQGLQFLFEYFSETQRNKGNFPGRFSGRQFSNSRSEMNVSTLELGDSALYLCASSLARGANYGYTFGSGTRLTVV.

This chain connects TRBV18 to TRBJ1-2, with a possible D match to TRBD1 (5 bases). V gave up 4 bases and J gave up 0 bases, with 6 bases separating them. CDR3 length: 13 residues. Germline V CDR1 and CDR2: KGHSH, LQKENI. CDR3 sequence reads: CASSQQANYGYTF. CDR3 DNA: TGTGCCAGCTCACAACAGGCTAACTATGGCTACACCTTC.

The rearrangement links TRBV5-1 to TRBJ1-6; D gene ambiguous. Germline CDR1 SGHRS, CDR2 YFSETQ. The CDR3 has 15 amino acids. Trimming took 0 bases from V and 9 from J, leaving 13 bases between them. CDR3 sequence: CASSLEGLRGSPLHF. The CDR3 nucleotides are TGCGCCAGCAGCTTGGAAGGACTTCGGGGTTCACCCCTCCACTTT.

This clone showed up just once. The gene calls are TRBV6-5 and TRBJ1-6, with 7 bases identical to TRBD1. The germline CDR1 and CDR2 sequences are MNHEY and SVGAGI. With 8 bases clipped from V and 10 bases from J, the junction kept 8 bases outside the gene matches. The CDR3 runs to 13 residues. The CDR3 DNA sequence: TGTGCCAGCCGAGAGACAGGGAAATCACCCCTCCACTTT. As protein: CASRETGKSPLHF.

This chain links TRBV9 with TRBJ1-6, with D unclear. Germline V gene data show CDR1 as SGDLS and CDR2 as YYNGEE. This CDR3 is 15 amino acids long. Trimming pared 2 bases from V and 6 bases from J, leaving 12 bases between. As DNA, the CDR3 is TGTGCCAGCAGCGTGGAGGTAGGGTCTAATTCACCCCTCCACTTT. It specifies CASSVEVGSNSPLHF.

This chain uses TRBV27 with TRBJ2-1; 8 nucleotides agree with TRBD1. With 6 bases clipped from V and 2 bases from J, the junction kept 3 bases outside the gene matches. Germline loops: CDR1 MNHEY, CDR2 SMNVEV (reference sequence). CDR3 length: 14 residues. The DNA for the CDR3 is TGTGCCAGCAGCAGACAGGGGCCCTACAATGAGCAGTTCTTC. Amino acids: CASSRQGPYNEQFF.

V is TRBV4-1 and J is TRBJ1-5; the match to TRBD1 covers 10 bases. Per germline, CDR1 MGHRA and CDR2 YSYEKL. CDR3 length: 17 amino acids. The ends lost 2 bases at V and 4 bases at J; junction bases unmatched: 8. The CDR3 protein is CASSQSGDRGFNQPQHF. CDR3 DNA: TGCGCCAGCAGCCAAAGTGGGGACAGGGGTTTTAATCAGCCCCAGCATTTT.

The CDR3 here is CASSSWTSGGVEQYF. CDR3 nucleotide sequence: TGTGCCAGCAGCTCCTGGACTAGCGGGGGGGTCGAGCAGTACTTC. The chain joins TRBV5-4 to TRBJ2-7; TRBD2 agrees at 15 bases. The CDR3 totals 15 residues. With V trimmed by 3 bases and J by 6 bases, 4 bases remained unmatched. CDR1 is SGHNT, CDR2 YYREEE, per germline (reference sequence).

The chain joins TRBV12-3 or TRBV12-4 to TRBJ1-4; no clear D. CDR3 size: 11 residues. V was shortened by 6 bases and J by 13 bases, with 12 bases between the two germline ends. The CDR3 reads CASSPRYRLFF. The CDR3 coding sequence is TGTGCCAGCAGCCCCCGGTATAGACTGTTTTTT.

The rearrangement joins TRBV3-1 (or the pseudogene TRBV3-2) to TRBJ2-6; D is uncertain. V lost 7 bases and J lost 0, with 10 bases in between. CDR3 size: 15 residues. Looked up from germline, CDR1 is LGHDT and CDR2 is YNNKEL (reference sequence). CDR3 sequence reads: CASTSSLSGANVLTF. The CDR3, as DNA: TGTGCCAGCACCTCAAGCCTCTCTGGGGCCAACGTCCTGACTTTC.

V usage is TRBV9 and J usage is TRBJ2-3; D ambiguous. V lost 3 bases, J lost 7 bases, and 9 bases lay in between. This CDR3 contains 12 residues. Per the germline V gene, CDR1 is SGDLS and CDR2 is YYNGEE. In DNA, the CDR3 is TGTGCCAGCAGCGAGACGGAGTATACGCAGTATTTT. Its protein product is CASSETEYTQYF.

This chain joins TRBV6-4 and TRBJ2-3; TRBD2 is a possible D gene (6 bases). V was clipped by 8 bases and J by 0 bases, with 15 bases between them. CDR1 and CDR2 from the germline V gene are MRHNA and SNTAGT. The CDR3 runs 15 residues. CDR3: CASRRAGVSTDTQYF. The CDR3 nucleotides read TGTGCCAGCCGGAGGGCCGGGGTTAGCACAGATACGCAGTATTTT.

The chain has TRBV2 and TRBJ2-7; 9 positions match TRBD2. Trimming took 4 bases from V and 1 from J; bases not matched to a gene: 5. Germline V gene lookup returns CDR1 SNHLY and CDR2 FYNNEI. The CDR3 is made up of 15 amino acids. CDR3 residues: CASSVSGGRSYEQYF. CDR3 nucleotides: TGTGCCAGCAGTGTTAGCGGGGGCCGGTCCTACGAGCAGTACTTC.

This clone was detected once. The rearrangement joins TRBV14 to TRBJ2-1, with 7 bases that match TRBD1. V gave up 2 bases and J gave up 9 bases; unmatched junction bases: 10. The germline gives CDR1 SGHDN, CDR2 FVKESK. The CDR3 totals 15 residues. The CDR3 reads CASSQIRQGRSEQFF. CDR3 sequence (DNA): TGTGCCAGCAGCCAAATCCGACAGGGAAGGAGTGAGCAGTTCTTC.

J is TRBJ2-7 and V is TRBV18; tentative D call: TRBD1 (6 bases). The V end was cut by 3 bases, the J end by 0 bases, with 15 bases between. Germline V CDR1 and CDR2: KGHSH, LQKENI. The CDR3 runs to 16 residues. The CDR3 protein is CASSPTQGLGSYEQYF. CDR3 bases: TGTGCCAGCTCACCGACGCAGGGGCTTGGCTCCTACGAGCAGTACTTC.

The chain has TRBV13 and TRBJ2-7; TRBD1 aligns across 9 bases. Germline trimming cut 0 bases from V and 7 bases from J; bases unmatched to any gene: 10. In germline, CDR1 is PRHDT, CDR2 FYEKMQ (reference sequence). The CDR3 has 16 amino acids. CDR3 sequence (DNA): TGTGCCAGCAGCTTAGGGCTAGGGGACAGGGTGAAAGAGCAGTACTTC. As protein: CASSLGLGDRVKEQYF.

The chain uses TRBV19 and TRBJ1-1; 7 bases are a match to TRBD1. This CDR3 is built from 19 residues. The ends lost 6 bases at V and 2 bases at J; junction bases unmatched: 21. Germline-derived CDR1 and CDR2 are LNHDA and SQIVND (reference sequence). The CDR3 region is CASRKLIGTALSANTEAFF. In nucleotides, the CDR3 is TGTGCCAGTAGGAAGTTGATAGGGACAGCTCTATCCGCAAACACTGAAGCTTTCTTT.

V is TRBV9 and J is TRBJ1-6; no clear D gene. V was pared by 4 bases and J by 9 bases, with 23 bases between. The V gene's germline CDR1 is SGDLS and CDR2 YYNGEE. The CDR3 runs to 17 residues. The CDR3 nucleotides are TGTGCCAGCAGCTCCTCCTGGGCAGGTCAGAGTAGTTCACCCCTCCACTTT. This sequence encodes CASSSSWAGQSSSPLHF.

The CDR3 DNA reads as TGTGCCAGCAGCTTGGAGAGGGGGCAGGGTCGTTCACCCCTCCACTTT. The encoded protein is CASSLERGQGRSPLHF. The chain recombines TRBV5-4 with TRBJ1-6; 7 positions agree with TRBD1. Germline loops: CDR1 SGHNT, CDR2 YYREEE (reference sequence). Unmatched junction bases numbered 9, after V lost 0 bases and J lost 9 bases. This CDR3 is 16 amino acids long.

This clone was seen a single time. This chain joins TRBV2 and TRBJ1-4; D is unclear. Germline CDR1 and CDR2: SNHLY and FYNNEI. The CDR3 totals 14 residues. V gave up 10 bases and J gave up 6 bases, with 18 bases separating them. As DNA, the CDR3 is TGTGCCACACTAAGAACCGCTTTTGATGAAAAACTGTTTTTT. Amino acid sequence: CATLRTAFDEKLFF.